These 31 T cell receptor beta chains share one sample of origin, sequenced in a study of blood T cell repertoires in COVID-19. Some clones are missing from TCRdb's copy, which holds only in-frame ones; the method was immunoSEQ multiplex PCR. Among tens of thousands of clones listed, about four fifths were seen once. The material sequenced was peripheral blood. The source of these receptors is a woman of 80 years or more with acute or convalescent COVID-19.

The chain links TRBV30 to TRBJ2-7, with D perhaps TRBD2 (5 bases). Germline CDR1 is GTSNPN and CDR2 is SVGIG (reference sequence). The CDR3 is 11 amino acids. Trimming took 5 bases from V and 4 from J, leaving 9 bases between them. CDR3 nucleotides: TGTGCCTGGCGCCGGGATTACGAGCAGTACTTC. As protein: CAWRRDYEQYF.

V and J are TRBV27 and TRBJ2-7, with 9 nucleotides matching TRBD1. CDR3 length: 19 residues. J was trimmed by 0 bases and V by 0 bases; bases with no gene match: 12. CDR1 and CDR2 (germline): MNHEY, SMNVEV (reference sequence). The CDR3 nucleotides are TGTGCCAGCAGTTTATCTCGTTATGGGATGGACAGGGGCTCCTACGAGCAGTACTTC. It codes for CASSLSRYGMDRGSYEQYF.

The J gene is TRBJ1-2, the V gene TRBV5-1; TRBD1 agrees at 7 bases. The CDR3 sequence is 12 residues long. Trimming at V came to 5 bases and at J to 4 bases, leaving 2 bases not matched to a gene. CDR1 is SGHRS, CDR2 YFSETQ, per germline. The CDR3 region is CASRAGGYGYTF. CDR3 DNA: TGCGCCAGCAGAGCAGGGGGCTATGGCTACACCTTC.

This sequence joins TRBV7-9 and TRBJ2-7; 8 bases agree with TRBD2. The CDR3 is 15 residues long. V shed 5 bases and J 2 bases; nucleotides not matched to a gene: 8. The germline CDR1 and CDR2 sequences are SEHNR and FQNEAQ (reference sequence). The CDR3 DNA follows: TGTGCCAGCAGCGGGGGGACTAGTCAAACCTACGAGCAGTACTTC. It yields the protein CASSGGTSQTYEQYF.

This clone has only one observation. V is TRBV29-1 and J is TRBJ2-5; maybe TRBD2 (5 bases). Trimming removed 3 bases at V and 4 bases at J, with 12 bases between. Germline V gene sequence: CDR1 SQVTM, CDR2 ANQGSEA. CDR3 size: 13 residues. CDR3 loop: CSVEGSRGETQYF. The CDR3 DNA reads as TGCAGCGTTGAGGGGTCCCGGGGAGAGACCCAGTACTTC.

The J gene is TRBJ2-5, the V gene TRBV5-1; D unresolved. Trimming left V 4 bases short and J 4 bases short, with 14 bases between. The length of the CDR3 is 14 residues. Germline CDR1 and CDR2: SGHRS and YFSETQ. The CDR3: CASSRWASPETQYF. The CDR3 coding sequence is TGCGCCAGCAGCCGGTGGGCCTCCCCAGAGACCCAGTACTTC.

The V gene is TRBV6-5, the J gene TRBJ2-1; 9 bases are a match to TRBD2. Trimming at V came to 2 bases and at J to 6 bases, leaving 8 bases not matched to a gene. This CDR3 spans 16 amino acids. In germline, CDR1 is MNHEY, CDR2 SVGAGI. The CDR3 sequence: CASSYGTSPLRNEQFF. The CDR3 DNA follows: TGTGCCAGCAGTTACGGGACTAGCCCTCTTCGCAATGAGCAGTTCTTC.

The chain has TRBV11-2 and TRBJ2-1; 10 nucleotides align to TRBD1. The V and J ends lost 4 bases and 9 bases, in that order; junction bases with no gene match: 9. Germline lookup yields CDR1 SGHAT and CDR2 FQNNGV. This CDR3 is built from 15 residues. CDR3 bases: TGTGCCAGCAGCTACCGGGACAGGGGTTCGCGTGAGCAGTTCTTC. This translates into CASSYRDRGSREQFF.

This clone turned up a few times. Here the CDR3 DNA reads TGTGCCAGCAGTGAAACCGCAGGCCCCCCTAACTATGGCTACACCTTC. This sequence encodes CASSETAGPPNYGYTF. J is TRBJ1-2 and V is TRBV6-1; D uncertain. Germline V gene sequence: CDR1 MNHNS, CDR2 SASEGT. CDR3 size: 16 residues. V lost 2 bases and J lost 0, with 13 bases in between.

The V call is TRBV10-1, the J call TRBJ1-1; tentative D call: TRBD1 (6 bases). The CDR3 extends over 13 amino acids. Trimming left V 3 bases short and J 7 bases short, with 12 bases between. Per the germline V gene, CDR1 is WNHNN and CDR2 is SYGVQD (reference sequence). The DNA for the CDR3 is TGCGCCAGCAGTGAATCAGGGGCCAGTGAAGCTTTCTTT. Protein sequence: CASSESGASEAFF.

The chain uses TRBV5-4 and TRBJ2-3; TRBD2 matches 12 bases. The CDR3 has 18 residues. The V gene's germline CDR1 is SGHNT and CDR2 YYREEE (reference sequence). After removal of 0 bases from V and 1 base from J, the junction contained 6 bases not matched to a gene. The CDR3 protein is CASSLDPSGRARTDTQYF. In DNA form, the CDR3 reads TGTGCCAGCAGCTTGGATCCTAGCGGGAGGGCTCGCACAGATACGCAGTATTTT.

The CDR3 spells CASSYLAFANTGELFF. CDR3 DNA: TGTGCCAGCAGTTATTTAGCGTTCGCGAACACCGGGGAGCTGTTTTTT. The rearrangement joins TRBV6-5 to TRBJ2-2; tentative D call: TRBD2 (5 bases). The V gene's germline CDR1 is MNHEY and CDR2 SVGAGI. This CDR3 has 16 amino acids. Trimming took off 3 bases at V and 0 bases at J, with 11 bases between the two ends.

The CDR3 DNA reads as TGCGCCAGCAGCCGACCGGGACAGGGGGTCTACGAGCAGTACTTC. As protein: CASSRPGQGVYEQYF. The chain joins TRBV4-1 to TRBJ2-7; TRBD1 matches 11 bases. Germline V gene data show CDR1 as MGHRA and CDR2 as YSYEKL. J lost 3 bases, V lost 4 bases, and 5 bases had no gene match. This CDR3 is built from 15 residues.

This clone has just a few counts. This specimen includes other DNA sequences encoding the same CDR3. V and J are TRBV24-1 and TRBJ2-1; 12 bases map to TRBD2. CDR3 length equals 16 residues. Germline V gives CDR1 KGHDR, CDR2 SFDVKD. Losses at the gene ends were 4 bases for V and 7 bases for J; bases not matched to a gene: 7. This chain's CDR3 is CATSDPLAGGPNEQFF. CDR3 DNA: TGTGCCACCAGTGACCCCCTAGCGGGAGGGCCTAATGAGCAGTTCTTC.

CDR3 in amino acids: CASSWTSGSGETQYF. CDR3 coding DNA: TGTGCCAGCAGCTGGACTAGCGGGAGTGGTGAGACCCAGTACTTC. This chain uses TRBV5-4 with TRBJ2-5; TRBD2 aligns across 13 bases. The V and J ends lost 3 bases and 5 bases, in that order; junction bases with no gene match: 4. Germline lookup yields CDR1 SGHNT and CDR2 YYREEE (reference sequence). This CDR3 contains 15 residues. Based on the CDR3 plus reference TRBV5-4 and TRBJ2-5, the full variable domain is ETGVTQSPTHLIKTRGQQVTLRCSSQSGHNTVSWYQQALGQGPQFIFQYYREEENGRGNFPPRFSGLQFPNYSSELNVNALELDDSALYLCASSWTSGSGETQYFGPGTRLLVL.

The chain recombines TRBV14 with TRBJ1-2, with 12 bases aligning to TRBD1. The CDR3 sequence is 14 residues long. V shed 6 bases, J shed 7 bases, and the junction held 6 bases outside the gene matches. CDR1 and CDR2 from the germline V gene are SGHDN and FVKESK. CDR3 amino acids: CASSTGTGGFGYTF. Here the CDR3 DNA reads TGTGCCAGCAGTACCGGGACAGGGGGCTTTGGCTACACCTTC.

The chain carries TRBV14 and TRBJ2-1; TRBD2 aligns across 10 bases. CDR3 length equals 15 residues. With 2 bases clipped from V and 5 bases from J, the junction kept 3 bases outside the gene matches. Germline CDR1 SGHDN, CDR2 FVKESK. The CDR3, as DNA: TGTGCCAGCAGCCAACGGACTAGCGGAAACAATGAGCAGTTCTTC. Amino acids: CASSQRTSGNNEQFF. The variable domain in full, completed from reference TRBV14 and TRBJ2-1, reads EAGVTQFPSHSVIEKGQTVTLRCDPISGHDNLYWYRRVMGKEIKFLLHFVKESKQDESGMPNNRFLAERTGGTYSTLKVQPAELEDSGVYFCASSQRTSGNNEQFFGPGTRLTVL.

This chain links TRBV7-2 with TRBJ2-7; the match to TRBD1 covers 8 bases. CDR3 size: 15 residues. CDR1 and CDR2 (germline): SGHTA, FQGNSA. The V gene end was trimmed by 3 bases and the J gene end by 0 bases; junction bases not matched to a gene: 4. CDR3 sequence (DNA): TGTGCCAGCAGCTTTGGACAGGGCAGCTCCTACGAGCAGTACTTC. Translation: CASSFGQGSSYEQYF.

This chain joins TRBV5-1 and TRBJ2-7; TRBD1 agrees at 11 bases. The V segment lost 4 bases and the J segment 7 bases; nucleotides outside the gene matches: 13. CDR3 length: 16 amino acids. Germline CDR1 is SGHRS and CDR2 is YFSETQ. CDR3 sequence reads: CASSPEPGQGGREQYF. DNA of the CDR3: TGCGCCAGCAGCCCAGAACCGGGACAGGGGGGCCGGGAGCAGTACTTC.

This chain links TRBV7-9 with TRBJ2-7, with 7 bases that match TRBD1. V shed 4 bases and J 1 base; nucleotides not matched to a gene: 1. This CDR3 has 13 amino acids. Germline CDR1 is SEHNR and CDR2 is FQNEAQ (reference sequence). Here the CDR3 reads CASSSGQSYEQYF. The CDR3 coding sequence is TGTGCCAGCAGCTCGGGACAGTCCTACGAGCAGTACTTC.

The chain combines TRBV29-1 with TRBJ2-1, with 7 bases fitting TRBD1. The V and J ends lost 6 bases and 7 bases, in that order; junction bases with no gene match: 6. The CDR3 totals 12 residues. Germline V gene lookup returns CDR1 SQVTM and CDR2 ANQGSEA. The CDR3 reads CSVTGEGNEQFF. DNA for the CDR3: TGCAGCGTCACAGGGGAAGGAAATGAGCAGTTCTTC.

CDR3 nucleotides: TGTGCCAGTAGTAGGACGGCGGGTCGATCTAGCACAGATACGCAGTATTTT. Protein: CASSRTAGRSSTDTQYF. This chain connects TRBV19 to TRBJ2-3; a possible D gene is TRBD2 (5 bases). The CDR3 loop spans 17 amino acids. Deletions cut 4 bases from V and 0 bases from J, with 17 bases between. CDR1 LNHDA and CDR2 SQIVND come from the germline V gene (reference sequence). Combining the CDR3 with reference TRBV19 and TRBJ2-3 gives the whole variable domain DGGITQSPKYLFRKEGQNVTLSCEQNLNHDAMYWYRQDPGQGLRLIYYSQIVNDFQKGDIAEGYSVSREKKESFPLTVTSAQKNPTAFYLCASSRTAGRSSTDTQYFGPGTRLTVL.

The rearrangement links TRBV6-1 to TRBJ2-7; a weak D match, TRBD2 (5 bases). The CDR3 has 13 amino acids. Per germline, CDR1 MNHNS and CDR2 SASEGT. V was cut by 0 bases and J by 6 bases, with 9 bases left in between. CDR3 nucleotide sequence: TGTGCCAGCAGTGAAGCGCGGGTGTCCGAGCAGTACTTC. Translated, it gives CASSEARVSEQYF.

V usage is TRBV9 and J usage is TRBJ1-2, with TRBD1 as a possible D gene (6 bases). Trimming pared 2 bases from V and 2 bases from J, leaving 19 bases between. Germline lookup yields CDR1 SGDLS and CDR2 YYNGEE. The CDR3 totals 17 residues. CDR3 sequence reads: CASSVPSLGGRNYGYTF. Written as DNA, the CDR3 is TGTGCCAGCAGCGTCCCCTCGTTGGGGGGGCGCAACTATGGCTACACCTTC.

This chain joins TRBV5-1 and TRBJ2-1, with TRBD2 matching over 14 bases. The germline V gene encodes CDR1 SGHRS and CDR2 YFSETQ. The CDR3 contains 13 residues. V dropped 7 bases and J dropped 10; count of bases not matched to a gene: 4. The CDR3 region is CASGTSGRDEQFF. Here the CDR3 DNA reads TGCGCCAGCGGGACTAGCGGGAGAGACGAGCAGTTCTTC.

The V gene is TRBV19, the J gene TRBJ2-7, with 7 bases aligning to TRBD1. CDR1 is LNHDA and CDR2 is SQIVND in the germline V gene (reference sequence). The CDR3 spans 14 residues. The V segment lost 5 bases and the J segment 3 bases; nucleotides outside the gene matches: 7. The CDR3 region is CASSQTGLIYEQYF. The DNA of the CDR3 is TGTGCCAGTAGTCAGACAGGGCTAATCTACGAGCAGTACTTC.

This chain joins TRBV4-1 and TRBJ2-3; D might be TRBD1 (6 bases). The CDR3 extends over 17 amino acids. Germline V gene data show CDR1 as MGHRA and CDR2 as YSYEKL. The ends were cut back, 4 bases at V and 0 bases at J, with 17 bases in the middle. The DNA for the CDR3 is TGCGCCAGCAGCCCTGGTTTTCTTGGGGGCAGCACAGATACGCAGTATTTT. It is translated as CASSPGFLGGSTDTQYF.

This CDR3 reads CASSTPSWRGAGGPGEQFF. CDR3 bases: TGTGCCAGCAGTACCCCTAGCTGGCGGGGAGCGGGAGGGCCGGGTGAGCAGTTCTTC. The rearrangement links TRBV5-4 to TRBJ2-1, with TRBD2 identical over 10 bases. The ends lost 5 bases at V and 9 bases at J; junction bases unmatched: 23. Germline assignment: CDR1 SGHNT and CDR2 YYREEE (reference sequence). The CDR3 consists of 19 residues.

The V call is TRBV9, the J call TRBJ2-1; 11 bases match TRBD2. J lost 5 bases, V lost 0 bases, and 1 base had no gene match. This CDR3 is 15 amino acids long. In germline, CDR1 is SGDLS, CDR2 YYNGEE. The CDR3 spells CASSVGLAGNNEQFF. Here the CDR3 DNA reads TGTGCCAGCAGCGTAGGACTAGCGGGAAACAATGAGCAGTTCTTC.

This chain links TRBV14 with TRBJ2-1; 15 bases are shared with TRBD2. CDR3 size: 19 residues. The germline V gene has CDR1 SGHDN and CDR2 FVKESK. The V gene end was trimmed by 6 bases and the J gene end by 6 bases; junction bases not matched to a gene: 15. The CDR3 reads CASSRIIGLAGGWTNEQFF. Written as DNA, the CDR3 is TGTGCCAGCAGTAGAATTATTGGACTAGCGGGGGGGTGGACCAATGAGCAGTTCTTC. Filled out from reference TRBV14 and TRBJ2-1, the complete variable domain reads EAGVTQFPSHSVIEKGQTVTLRCDPISGHDNLYWYRRVMGKEIKFLLHFVKESKQDESGMPNNRFLAERTGGTYSTLKVQPAELEDSGVYFCASSRIIGLAGGWTNEQFFGPGTRLTVL.

This clone was counted once. The chain recombines TRBV13 with TRBJ2-1; TRBD1 matches at 8 bases. V lost 5 bases to trimming and J lost 0 bases; unmatched junction nucleotides: 12. The V gene's germline CDR1 is PRHDT and CDR2 FYEKMQ (reference sequence). This CDR3 is 18 amino acids long. CDR3 coding DNA: TGTGCCAGCAGCCTAGCAGGGGGCCCAATTAGCTCCTACAATGAGCAGTTCTTC. This codes for CASSLAGGPISSYNEQFF.